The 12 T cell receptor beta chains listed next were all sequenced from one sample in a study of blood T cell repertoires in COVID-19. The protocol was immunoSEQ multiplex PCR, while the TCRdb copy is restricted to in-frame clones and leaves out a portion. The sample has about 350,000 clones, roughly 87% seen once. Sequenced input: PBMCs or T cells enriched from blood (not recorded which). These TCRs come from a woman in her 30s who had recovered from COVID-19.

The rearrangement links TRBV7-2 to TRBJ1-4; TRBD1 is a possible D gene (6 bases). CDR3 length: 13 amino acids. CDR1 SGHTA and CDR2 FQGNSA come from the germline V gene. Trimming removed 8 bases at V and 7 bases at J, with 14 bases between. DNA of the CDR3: TGTGCCAGCCGGCGGGGGCAAGTTGAAAAACTGTTTTTT. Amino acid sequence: CASRRGQVEKLFF.

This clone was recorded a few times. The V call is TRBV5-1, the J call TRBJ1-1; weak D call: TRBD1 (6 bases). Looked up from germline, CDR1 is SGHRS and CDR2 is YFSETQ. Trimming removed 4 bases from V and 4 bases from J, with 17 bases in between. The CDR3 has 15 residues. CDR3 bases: TGCGCCAGCAGCACTATCCCGTCGGACAGCACTGAAGCTTTCTTT. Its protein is CASSTIPSDSTEAFF.

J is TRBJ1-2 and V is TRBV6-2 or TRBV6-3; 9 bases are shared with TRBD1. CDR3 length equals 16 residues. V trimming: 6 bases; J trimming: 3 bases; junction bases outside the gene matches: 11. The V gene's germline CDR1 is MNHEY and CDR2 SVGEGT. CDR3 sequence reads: CASSPPGQGRDYGYTF. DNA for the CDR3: TGTGCCAGCAGCCCTCCGGGACAGGGCCGTGACTATGGCTACACCTTC.

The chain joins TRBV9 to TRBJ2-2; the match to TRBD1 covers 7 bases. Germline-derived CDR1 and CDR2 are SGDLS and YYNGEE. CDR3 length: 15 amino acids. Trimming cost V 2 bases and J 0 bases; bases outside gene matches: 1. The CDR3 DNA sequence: TGTGCCAGCAGCGTTCAGGGGGCGAACACCGGGGAGCTGTTTTTT. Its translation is CASSVQGANTGELFF.

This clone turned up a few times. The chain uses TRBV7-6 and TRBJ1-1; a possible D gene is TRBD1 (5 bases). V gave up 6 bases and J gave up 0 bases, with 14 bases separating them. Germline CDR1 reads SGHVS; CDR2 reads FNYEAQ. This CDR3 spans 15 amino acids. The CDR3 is CASSLLVDMNTEAFF. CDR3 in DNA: TGTGCCAGCAGTCTCCTTGTGGACATGAACACTGAAGCTTTCTTT.

The CDR3 is CASSQRALSSLNTGELFF. The CDR3 DNA sequence: TGTGCCAGCAGCCAGAGAGCCCTAAGTAGCCTGAACACCGGGGAGCTGTTTTTT. The chain is built from TRBV7-2 and TRBJ2-2; D gene unclear. V was clipped by 5 bases and J by 1 base, with 20 bases between them. CDR3 size: 18 residues. CDR1 is SGHTA, CDR2 FQGNSA, per germline.

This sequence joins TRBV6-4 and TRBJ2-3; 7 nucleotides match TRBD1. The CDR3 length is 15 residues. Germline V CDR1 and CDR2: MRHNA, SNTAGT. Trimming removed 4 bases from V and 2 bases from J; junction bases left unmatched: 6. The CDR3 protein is CASSAEGQATDTQYF. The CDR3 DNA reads TGTGCCAGCAGTGCAGAAGGACAGGCCACAGATACGCAGTATTTT.

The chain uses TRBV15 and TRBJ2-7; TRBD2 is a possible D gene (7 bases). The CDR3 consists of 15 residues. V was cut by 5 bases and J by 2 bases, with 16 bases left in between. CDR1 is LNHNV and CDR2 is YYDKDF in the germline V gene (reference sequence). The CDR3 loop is CATSLGGQGAYEQYF. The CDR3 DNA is TGTGCCACCAGCCTCGGGGGGCAAGGGGCCTACGAGCAGTACTTC.

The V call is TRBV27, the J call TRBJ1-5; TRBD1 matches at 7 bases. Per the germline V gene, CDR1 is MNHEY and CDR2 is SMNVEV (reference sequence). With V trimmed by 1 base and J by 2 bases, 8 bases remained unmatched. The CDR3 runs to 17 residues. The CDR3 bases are TGTGCCAGCAGTTTATATGGAGGACAGGCCGGCAATCAGCCCCAGCATTTT. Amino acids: CASSLYGGQAGNQPQHF.

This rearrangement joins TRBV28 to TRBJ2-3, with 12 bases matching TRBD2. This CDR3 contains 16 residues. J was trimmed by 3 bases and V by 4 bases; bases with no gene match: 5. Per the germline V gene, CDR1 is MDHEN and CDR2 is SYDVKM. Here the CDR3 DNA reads TGTGCCAGCAGTTCTAGCGGGGGGGGCCGTACAGATACGCAGTATTTT. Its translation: CASSSSGGGRTDTQYF. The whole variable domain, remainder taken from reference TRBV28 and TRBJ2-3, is DVKVTQSSRYLVKRTGEKVFLECVQDMDHENMFWYRQDPGLGLRLIYFSYDVKMKEKGDIPEGYSVSREKKERFSLILESASTNQTSMYLCASSSSGGGRTDTQYFGPGTRLTVL.

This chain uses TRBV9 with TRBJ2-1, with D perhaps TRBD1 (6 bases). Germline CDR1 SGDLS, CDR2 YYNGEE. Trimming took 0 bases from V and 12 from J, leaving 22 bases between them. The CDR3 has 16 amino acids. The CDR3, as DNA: TGTGCCAGCAGCGTAGGCGTCGAGGGACATGCAGCAGGGCAGTTCTTC. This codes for CASSVGVEGHAAGQFF.

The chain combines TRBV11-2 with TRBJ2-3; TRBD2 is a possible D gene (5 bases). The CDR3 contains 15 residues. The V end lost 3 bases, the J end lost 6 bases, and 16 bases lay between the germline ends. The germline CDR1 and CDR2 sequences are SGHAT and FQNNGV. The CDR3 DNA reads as TGTGCCAGCAGCTTGGATCCGGGGAAAGGCGATACGCAGTATTTT. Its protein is CASSLDPGKGDTQYF.